The 8 T cell receptor beta chains below come from one sample, sequenced in a study of response to subunit inactivated influenza vaccine (dated by TCRdb to between 2017 and 2018). Receptors were amplified or captured by RT-PCR. Reads for this sample came from an Illumina HiSeq 2500. The public reads were quality trimmed at Q25 with fastp and then assembled into clones with MiXCR by TCRdb, keeping productive beta chains. For every CDR3 protein sequence, its rows merge into one entry that carries the most common genes and DNA. Recorded for this sample are some 500,000 distinct CDR3 sequences; 15% to 20% of them occurred a single time. The ten top clones hold less than 4% of the sample. The sequencing used CD4+ T cells sorted from PBMCs, collected less than 30 months after vaccination. The receptor source for this set is a man aged 50 to 69 who received an inactivated influenza vaccine. Donor details come from another sample of the same person, matched by shared clones.

The rearrangement links TRBV9 to TRBJ2-1; 9 nucleotides line up with TRBD1. This CDR3 has 15 residues. Trimming cost V 4 bases and J 5 bases; bases outside gene matches: 7. Germline assignment: CDR1 SGDLS and CDR2 YYNGEE. CDR3 sequence (DNA): TGTGCCAGCAGCATGGGGACAGGGAGCGACAATGAGCAGTTCTTC. It translates to CASSMGTGSDNEQFF.

The J gene is TRBJ1-4, the V gene TRBV12-3 or TRBV12-4, with D perhaps TRBD1 (5 bases). Trimming stripped 1 base from V and 6 bases from J, with 6 bases between. There are 13 residues in the CDR3. Here the CDR3 DNA reads TGTGCCAGCAGTTTAGGAGGGGATGAAAAACTGTTTTTT. Its protein product is CASSLGGDEKLFF.

The J gene is TRBJ2-7, the V gene TRBV9; 7 positions agree with TRBD1. There are 14 residues in the CDR3. Germline-derived CDR1 and CDR2 are SGDLS and YYNGEE. V gave up 2 bases and J gave up 4 bases; unmatched junction bases: 6. The CDR3 DNA is TGTGCCAGCAGCGTCGGGACAGAGGAATACGAGCAGTACTTC. Its protein is CASSVGTEEYEQYF.

This rearrangement joins TRBV3-1 to TRBJ2-1, with 9 bases fitting TRBD1. CDR1 is LGHDT and CDR2 is YNNKEL in the germline V gene (reference sequence). The CDR3 is 15 amino acids. V dropped 8 bases and J dropped 5; count of bases not matched to a gene: 10. The CDR3 DNA sequence: TGTGCCAGCCACAAGGGACAGGGAAGCCACAATGAGCAGTTCTTC. This codes for CASHKGQGSHNEQFF.

The chain is built from TRBV20-1 and TRBJ2-4, with 14 bases aligning to TRBD2. V trimming: 1 base; J trimming: 8 bases; junction bases outside the gene matches: 7. The CDR3 has 16 residues. Germline CDR1 and CDR2: DFQATT and SNEGSKA (reference sequence). The CDR3 DNA follows: TGCAGTGCTAGAGGGGGACTAGCGGGAGCGGGGGACATTCAGTACTTC. Encoded protein: CSARGGLAGAGDIQYF.

The V call is TRBV7-8, the J call TRBJ2-3, with 9 bases matching TRBD1. Germline assignment: CDR1 SGHVS and CDR2 FQNEAQ. The CDR3 length is 15 residues. V was pared by 6 bases and J by 2 bases, with 6 bases of the junction left unmatched. The CDR3 loop reads CASREDRGNTDTQYF. CDR3 sequence (DNA): TGTGCCAGCAGAGAAGACAGGGGGAACACAGATACGCAGTATTTT.

V gene TRBV11-1 combines with J gene TRBJ1-1, with 9 nucleotides matching TRBD1. CDR3 length: 18 residues. The germline V gene has CDR1 SGHAT and CDR2 FQDESV (reference sequence). V was clipped by 6 bases and J by 0 bases; unmatched bases: 14. CDR3 nucleotides: TGTGCCAGCAGACCACGGGGGACAGGGCAAAGATTGAACACTGAAGCTTTCTTT. Translation: CASRPRGTGQRLNTEAFF.

The chain uses TRBV20-1 and TRBJ2-1; TRBD2 might be the D (6 bases). The CDR3 length is 16 residues. Trimming pared 0 bases from V and 0 bases from J, leaving 12 bases between. The germline CDR1 and CDR2 sequences are DFQATT and SNEGSKA (reference sequence). The CDR3 DNA follows: TGCAGTGCTAGAGATCAGGGACTTAGCTCCTACAATGAGCAGTTCTTC. Translation gives CSARDQGLSSYNEQFF.